Below, one T cell receptor beta chain is given with its context. In the original workflow: Reference gene primer amplification in the assay estimated nucleated cell counts. The repertoire was sequenced with immunoSEQ multiplex PCR; TCRdb's copy has only in-frame clones and lacks some. The D gene and trimming were derived from the DNA, and the V and J assignments and clone size from that table. The table lists more than 250,000 clones, roughly 85% of them singletons. Ages ranged from roughly 18 to 100 years, with residence in about 24 US areas. Each participant's cohort was designated according to participant-reported clinical history. This entry is derived from a study of blood T cell repertoires in COVID-19. Study at large: Spain, Italy and the United States supplied samples that represented acute and convalescent COVID-19.

This CDR3 has 15 amino acids. Germline-derived CDR1 and CDR2 are LGHNA and YNFKEQ. V gave up 1 base and J gave up 2 bases, with 10 bases separating them. The sample consisted of PBMCs or T cells enriched from blood (not recorded which). The sequence was obtained from a man aged 30-40 years who had recovered from COVID-19. This rearrangement joins TRBV4-2 to TRBJ2-3; TRBD1 might be the D (5 bases). The CDR3 DNA sequence: TGTGCCAGCAGCCAAGCAGGGTTTACCACAGATACGCAGTATTTT. This translates into CASSQAGFTTDTQYF.